Listed here are 24 T cell receptor beta chains from one sample, sequenced in a study of blood T cells in healthy people across ages. A J-beta primer mix and a sample-barcoded 5' primer were used in a second PCR of roughly 7 to 12 cycles. TCRdb re-called the 5' RACE reads through MiXCR, storing one row per CDR3 protein. This table has 1.6 million or so distinct CDR3 sequences, 34% appearing once. The sequenced material came from blood. Source of these receptors: a woman in her twenties or thirties in good health.

V gene TRBV10-3 combines with J gene TRBJ2-1; 9 bases are shared with TRBD2. This CDR3 comprises 12 residues. In germline, CDR1 is ENHRY, CDR2 SYGVKD. V was pared by 11 bases and J by 7 bases, with 6 bases of the junction left unmatched. CDR3 sequence: CAGGGAGNEQFF. Written as DNA, the CDR3 is TGTGCCGGCGGGGGGGCTGGGAATGAGCAGTTCTTC.

This clonotype has only a few counts. The J gene is TRBJ1-6, the V gene TRBV12-3 or TRBV12-4; D is unresolved. This CDR3 has 13 amino acids. V was trimmed by 5 bases and J by 14 bases, leaving 16 bases between them. The CDR3 nucleotides read TGTGCCAGCAGTCCTGAGGCTCTCTCAACCCTCCACTTT. As protein: CASSPEALSTLHF.

This chain connects TRBV5-1 to TRBJ2-7; TRBD2 matches 7 bases. Trimming took 3 bases from V and 0 from J; bases not matched to a gene: 0. The germline CDR1 and CDR2 sequences are SGHRS and YFSETQ. The CDR3 is 13 residues long. CDR3 sequence reads: CASSWDYSYEQYF. CDR3 DNA sequence: TGCGCCAGCAGCTGGGACTACTCCTACGAGCAGTACTTC.

V gene TRBV27 combines with J gene TRBJ2-2; 13 positions match TRBD2. Germline lookup yields CDR1 MNHEY and CDR2 SMNVEV (reference sequence). This CDR3 has 20 amino acids. V shed 1 base and J 0 bases; nucleotides not matched to a gene: 8. The CDR3 bases are TGTGCCAGCAGTTTATTCTCCGGCGGACTAGCGGGAGCGAACACCGGGGAGCTGTTTTTT. The encoded protein is CASSLFSGGLAGANTGELFF.

This sequence joins TRBV5-1 and TRBJ1-2, with D perhaps matching TRBD1 (5 bases). The CDR3 covers 14 residues. V dropped 2 bases and J dropped 4 bases, with 12 bases sitting between them. CDR1 and CDR2 from the germline V gene are SGHRS and YFSETQ. As DNA, the CDR3 is TGCGCCAGCAGCTTATCTCAGGGAATCTATGGCTACACCTTC. Translated: CASSLSQGIYGYTF.

This chain uses TRBV10-3 with TRBJ2-1; D remains unclear. Trimming shortened V by 3 bases and J by 3 bases, and 9 bases separated the two germline ends. Looked up from germline, CDR1 is ENHRY and CDR2 is SYGVKD. CDR3 size: 14 residues. CDR3 loop: CAISETDGYNEQFF. The DNA for the CDR3 is TGTGCCATCAGTGAAACGGACGGCTACAATGAGCAGTTCTTC.

The chain recombines TRBV7-9 with TRBJ2-3; 10 bases fit TRBD1. The CDR3 has 16 amino acids. V lost 5 bases and J lost 2; bases outside the gene matches: 7. Germline lookup yields CDR1 SEHNR and CDR2 FQNEAQ (reference sequence). The CDR3 loop reads CASSLRDRGLTDTQYF. The DNA of the CDR3 is TGTGCCAGCAGCCTCCGGGACAGGGGTCTCACAGATACGCAGTATTTT.

In regard to this clonotype: Sequence at one end of the junction differs from germline and may be a read error. The chain has TRBV7-2 and TRBJ2-5; a possible D gene is TRBD1 (6 bases). Germline values: CDR1 SGHTA, CDR2 FQGNSA. This CDR3 comprises 14 residues. The CDR3 reads CAGSLVGAGETQYF. CDR3 bases: TGTGCCGGCAGCTTAGTGGGGGCTGGAGAGACCCAGTACTTC.

This chain's CDR3 is CASSQGGQGRVYEQYF. The CDR3 DNA reads as TGCGCCAGCAGCCAGGGAGGGCAGGGGAGGGTCTACGAGCAGTACTTC. J is TRBJ2-5 and V is TRBV4-1, with a possible D match to TRBD2 (7 bases). The J call may be in error: the DNA end matches TRBJ2-7 better. The CDR3 consists of 16 residues. Germline CDR1 is MGHRA and CDR2 is YSYEKL.

The chain combines TRBV28 with TRBJ2-7, with TRBD2 matching over 8 bases. The CDR3 has 13 amino acids. Germline V gene sequence: CDR1 MDHEN, CDR2 SYDVKM. Trimming took 10 bases from V and 3 from J; bases not matched to a gene: 8. The CDR3 region has the DNA TGTGCCACCCAGACGGGACTAGTCTACGAGCAGTACTTC. It is translated as CATQTGLVYEQYF. Supplemented by reference TRBV28 and TRBJ2-7, the full variable domain reads DVKVTQSSRYLVKRTGEKVFLECVQDMDHENMFWYRQDPGLGLRLIYFSYDVKMKEKGDIPEGYSVSREKKERFSLILESASTNQTSMYLCATQTGLVYEQYFGPGTRLTVT.

This sequence joins TRBV14 and TRBJ2-1; 12 positions agree with TRBD2. Losses at the gene ends were 1 base for V and 10 bases for J; bases not matched to a gene: 5. The CDR3 loop spans 15 amino acids. The germline V gene encodes CDR1 SGHDN and CDR2 FVKESK. CDR3 in DNA: TGTGCCAGCAGCCAAGTGGAACTAGCGGGAGGCGAGCAGTTCTTC. Its protein is CASSQVELAGGEQFF.

This clonotype was counted only a few times. This chain uses TRBV18 with TRBJ2-7; D is unresolved. CDR1 is KGHSH and CDR2 is LQKENI in the germline V gene. The CDR3 contains 12 residues. V lost 4 bases to trimming and J lost 5 bases, with 9 bases between them. The CDR3 DNA sequence: TGTGCCAGCTCACGGAAAGTGGACGAGCAGTACTTC. It is translated as CASSRKVDEQYF.

V is TRBV24-1 and J is TRBJ2-3; no reliable D call. The CDR3 extends over 11 amino acids. Germline CDR1 is KGHDR and CDR2 is SFDVKD. Trimming left V 7 bases short and J 10 bases short, with 11 bases between. The CDR3 coding sequence is TGTGCCACCAGGCCCTCGGATGCGCAGTATTTT. Protein: CATRPSDAQYF.

V gene TRBV12-3 or TRBV12-4 combines with J gene TRBJ2-7; D may be TRBD1 (5 bases). Trimming took 8 bases from V and 0 from J, leaving 17 bases between them. CDR3 length equals 15 residues. The CDR3 DNA is TGTGCCAGCCCTTTTAGGGGCAGGCTCTCCTACGAGCAGTACTTC. Protein product: CASPFRGRLSYEQYF.

This clonotype has only one observation. Compared with germline, one end of the junction differs, possibly owing to a read error. The chain uses TRBV4-2 and TRBJ2-7; TRBD2 matches 11 bases. The germline CDR1 and CDR2 sequences are LGHNA and YNFKEQ. The CDR3 has 16 residues. CDR3 in amino acids: CACSPHPLAGVYEQYF. CDR3 sequence (DNA): TGTGCCTGCAGCCCCCACCCACTAGCGGGGGTCTACGAGCAGTACTTC.

This clonotype was counted at least ten times. V is TRBV29-1 and J is TRBJ2-7, with D tentatively TRBD1 (6 bases). The V gene lost 1 base and the J gene lost 7 bases, with 14 bases spanning the gap. The CDR3 is made up of 13 amino acids. Germline V gives CDR1 SQVTM, CDR2 ANQGSEA. CDR3 in DNA: TGCAGCGTTGAAGGAGTCAGGGGAGAAGAGCAGTACTTC. This codes for CSVEGVRGEEQYF.

The genes are TRBV5-1 and TRBJ2-1; D remains unclear. Gene TRBJ2-7 matches the end of the DNA better, so the J call may be wrong. The CDR3 sequence is 16 residues long. CDR1 and CDR2 (germline): SGHRS, YFSETQ. CDR3 amino acids: CASSLATFSSYNEQYF. As DNA, the CDR3 is TGCGCCAGCAGCTTGGCTACTTTTAGCTCCTACAATGAGCAGTACTTC.

The chain carries TRBV12-3 or TRBV12-4 and TRBJ2-7; 9 nucleotides agree with TRBD1. V lost 3 bases and J lost 0; bases outside the gene matches: 9. This CDR3 is built from 17 residues. CDR3 DNA sequence: TGTGCCAGCAGTTTTATAGGGACAGGGAAGAGCTCCTACGAGCAGTACTTC. Its protein is CASSFIGTGKSSYEQYF.

The chain couples TRBV13 to TRBJ2-5; TRBD1 aligns across 11 bases. Germline CDR1 is PRHDT and CDR2 is FYEKMQ (reference sequence). The V and J ends lost 5 bases and 5 bases, in that order; junction bases with no gene match: 10. CDR3 size: 16 residues. CDR3 loop: CASSAPGTGGGETQYF. For the CDR3, the DNA is TGTGCCAGCAGCGCCCCCGGGACAGGGGGTGGGGAGACCCAGTACTTC.

The chain uses TRBV9 and TRBJ1-2; D is undetermined. In germline, CDR1 is SGDLS, CDR2 YYNGEE. The CDR3 covers 16 residues. V shed 4 bases and J shed 2 bases, with 18 bases lying between them. This chain's CDR3 is CASSPRVGTKNYGYTF. The CDR3 DNA is TGTGCCAGCAGCCCCCGGGTTGGCACTAAGAACTATGGCTACACCTTC. The full variable domain, with the rest looked up from reference TRBV9 and TRBJ1-2, is DSGVTQTPKHLITATGQRVTLRCSPRSGDLSVYWYQQSLDQGLQFLIQYYNGEERAKGNILERFSAQQFPDLHSELNLSSLELGDSALYFCASSPRVGTKNYGYTFGSGTRLTVV.

The genes are TRBV4-1 and TRBJ2-1; TRBD2 aligns across 8 bases. V lost 6 bases, J lost 6 bases, and 7 bases stayed unmatched. This CDR3 is built from 14 residues. CDR1 and CDR2 from the germline V gene are MGHRA and YSYEKL. The CDR3 sequence is CASRPGLVSNEQFF. CDR3 coding DNA: TGCGCCAGCAGGCCGGGACTAGTATCCAATGAGCAGTTCTTC.

V is TRBV20-1 and J is TRBJ1-6; D is undetermined. This CDR3 is built from 13 residues. Germline V lookup: CDR1 DFQATT, CDR2 SNEGSKA (reference sequence). V was shortened by 2 bases and J by 7 bases, with 9 bases between the two germline ends. The chain's CDR3 is CSARQPENSPLHF. In DNA form, the CDR3 reads TGCAGTGCTAGACAGCCGGAAAATTCACCCCTCCACTTT.

V is TRBV12-3 or TRBV12-4 and J is TRBJ2-1; 12 nucleotides line up with TRBD2. The length of the CDR3 is 15 residues. Losses at the gene ends were 6 bases for V and 9 bases for J; bases not matched to a gene: 9. In nucleotides, the CDR3 is TGTGCCAGCAGGCTAGCGGGAGGGCTAGGGGGTGAGCAGTTCTTC. It specifies CASRLAGGLGGEQFF.

The chain carries TRBV10-3 and TRBJ1-1; D unresolved. This CDR3 has 12 residues. V was clipped by 0 bases and J by 5 bases, with 4 bases between them. The germline V gene encodes CDR1 ENHRY and CDR2 SYGVKD. CDR3 in DNA: TGTGCCATCAGTGAGTCGTGGACTGAAGCTTTCTTT. Translated, it gives CAISESWTEAFF.